Following are 22 T cell receptor beta chains from one sample sequenced in a study of breast tumors, draining lymph nodes, adjacent tissues. Samples came from axillary lymph nodes draining the breast cancer. Each CDR3 protein gets one entry after TCRdb re-called the multiplex PCR reads with MiXCR. The sample yields hundreds of thousands of distinct CDR3 sequences, approximately 31% seen once. Input material: axillary lymph node tissue. These receptors all come from a female donor with breast cancer. Some clones in this sample may be carry-over from other donors' samples.

This clonotype was detected ten times or more. V usage is TRBV18 and J usage is TRBJ2-7; possible D gene TRBD2, 5 bases. Germline CDR1 and CDR2: KGHSH and LQKENI. The ends were cut back, 3 bases at V and 0 bases at J, with 6 bases in the middle. The CDR3 is made up of 13 amino acids. The CDR3 coding sequence is TGTGCCAGCTCACCCGGGGACTCCTACGAGCAGTACTTC. Its translation: CASSPGDSYEQYF.

J is TRBJ1-4 and V is TRBV29-1, with 8 bases aligning to TRBD1. V gave up 3 bases and J gave up 5 bases; unmatched junction bases: 14. Germline loops: CDR1 SQVTM, CDR2 ANQGSEA. The CDR3 has 17 amino acids. As DNA, the CDR3 is TGCAGCGTTGACAACCTGGACAGGGACGGCCTGAATGAAAAACTGTTTTTT. Its translation is CSVDNLDRDGLNEKLFF.

In its sample, this clonotype was seen many times. V and J are TRBV2 and TRBJ2-1; maybe TRBD1 (6 bases). The length of the CDR3 is 15 residues. Trimming took 3 bases from V and 1 from J, leaving 10 bases between them. Germline V gene lookup returns CDR1 SNHLY and CDR2 FYNNEI. Written as DNA, the CDR3 is TGTGCCAGCAGTGATCGAGGGGGTTCCTACAATGAGCAGTTCTTC. Protein: CASSDRGGSYNEQFF.

At least ten counts were recorded for this clonotype. The V and J genes are TRBV5-1 and TRBJ2-7; TRBD1 agrees at 10 bases. The V and J ends lost 6 bases and 3 bases, in that order; junction bases with no gene match: 3. The germline V gene encodes CDR1 SGHRS and CDR2 YFSETQ. This CDR3 contains 13 residues. The CDR3 loop is CASTRTGGYEQYF. The CDR3 nucleotides read TGCGCCAGCACTAGGACAGGGGGCTACGAGCAGTACTTC. The whole variable domain, filled in from reference TRBV5-1 and TRBJ2-7, reads KAGVTQTPRYLIKTRGQQVTLSCSPISGHRSVSWYQQTPGQGLQFLFEYFSETQRNKGNFPGRFSGRQFSNSRSEMNVSTLELGDSALYLCASTRTGGYEQYFGPGTRLTVT.

This clonotype showed up many times. The V and J genes are TRBV5-6 and TRBJ1-3; D is perhaps TRBD1 (5 bases). There are 14 residues in the CDR3. V gave up 4 bases and J gave up 3 bases, with 11 bases separating them. Germline loops: CDR1 SGHDT, CDR2 YYEEEE. The CDR3 sequence: CASSRQLLGNTIYF. In DNA, the CDR3 is TGTGCCAGCAGCCGACAGTTACTTGGAAACACCATATATTTT. Full variable domain (rest looked up from reference TRBV5-6 and TRBJ1-3): DAGVTQSPTHLIKTRGQQVTLRCSPKSGHDTVSWYQQALGQGPQFIFQYYEEEERQRGNFPDRFSGHQFPNYSSELNVNALLLGDSALYLCASSRQLLGNTIYFGEGSWLTVV.

The chain combines TRBV5-1 with TRBJ2-4; perhaps TRBD1 as D (6 bases). The CDR3 is 16 amino acids. The germline V gene encodes CDR1 SGHRS and CDR2 YFSETQ. Trimming left V 4 bases short and J 0 bases short, with 14 bases between. DNA for the CDR3: TGCGCCAGCAGCCTGAATGGGGGCCCAGCCAAAAACATTCAGTACTTC. Protein sequence: CASSLNGGPAKNIQYF. Using reference TRBV5-1 and TRBJ2-4 for the parts outside the CDR3, the full variable domain is KAGVTQTPRYLIKTRGQQVTLSCSPISGHRSVSWYQQTPGQGLQFLFEYFSETQRNKGNFPGRFSGRQFSNSRSEMNVSTLELGDSALYLCASSLNGGPAKNIQYFGAGTRLSVL.

This clonotype has just a few counts. A read error may be the cause here, since a much bigger clone is one base away. This chain joins TRBV20-1 and TRBJ2-1; D gene ambiguous. The CDR3 has 14 amino acids. CDR1 and CDR2 (germline): DFQATT, SNEGSKA (reference sequence). This CDR3 reads CSASGQPNYTEQFF. The DNA of the CDR3 is TGCAGTGCTAGCGGGCAGCCTAATTACACTGAGCAGTTCTTC.

This chain uses TRBV25-1 with TRBJ1-3; 7 bases are a match to TRBD1. V shed 8 bases and J 4 bases; nucleotides not matched to a gene: 8. The germline CDR1 and CDR2 sequences are MGHDK and SYGVNS. This CDR3 has 14 amino acids. CDR3 loop: CASFRTGAGNTIYF. The CDR3 DNA is TGTGCCAGCTTTCGAACAGGGGCGGGAAACACCATATATTTT.

This clonotype has only a few counts. The V call is TRBV5-1, the J call TRBJ1-1; D gene ambiguous. Deletions cut 3 bases from V and 1 base from J, with 16 bases between. The CDR3 extends over 16 amino acids. Looked up from germline, CDR1 is SGHRS and CDR2 is YFSETQ. The CDR3 loop is CASSSKTQTGNTEAFF. Here the CDR3 DNA reads TGCGCCAGCAGCTCGAAAACCCAAACGGGGAACACTGAAGCTTTCTTT.

This clonotype was recorded many times. The chain links TRBV10-2 to TRBJ2-3, with 11 bases identical to TRBD2. Germline V gives CDR1 WSHSY, CDR2 SAAADI. This CDR3 spans 14 amino acids. The CDR3, as DNA: TGCGTCGCCCCGGGACTAGCGGCCACAGATACGCAGTATTTT. Translating gives CVAPGLAATDTQYF.

The chain recombines TRBV14 with TRBJ2-1, with 10 bases aligning to TRBD1. V lost 7 bases to trimming and J lost 7 bases; unmatched junction nucleotides: 19. Per the germline V gene, CDR1 is SGHDN and CDR2 is FVKESK. The CDR3 totals 18 residues. The CDR3 loop is CASNERTGGTRGLNEQFF. The CDR3 nucleotides read TGTGCCAGCAATGAGAGGACAGGGGGTACGCGGGGGCTGAATGAGCAGTTCTTC.

This sequence joins TRBV20-1 and TRBJ2-2, with 10 bases matching TRBD2. Looked up from germline, CDR1 is DFQATT and CDR2 is SNEGSKA (reference sequence). The CDR3 contains 17 residues. With V trimmed by 0 bases and J by 4 bases, 8 bases remained unmatched. CDR3 nucleotide sequence: TGCAGTGCTAGAGATCATAGACTAGCGGGCCTCACCGGGGAGCTGTTTTTT. This sequence encodes CSARDHRLAGLTGELFF.

This clonotype came up many times. This chain's CDR3 is CASSKDLGAKNIQYF. Written as DNA, the CDR3 is TGTGCCAGCAGCAAGGATCTAGGAGCCAAAAACATTCAGTACTTC. The chain has TRBV11-2 and TRBJ2-4; D gene unclear. The CDR3 runs 15 residues. The V end was cut by 5 bases, the J end by 0 bases, with 11 bases between. Germline lookup yields CDR1 SGHAT and CDR2 FQNNGV.

This clonotype was counted many times. The rearrangement joins TRBV6-4 to TRBJ1-2; D ambiguous. The CDR3 sequence is 12 residues long. CDR1 and CDR2 from the germline V gene are MRHNA and SNTAGT. The V gene lost 2 bases and the J gene lost 3 bases, with 4 bases spanning the gap. The CDR3 nucleotides are TGTGCCAGCAGTGACGGATACTATGGCTACACCTTC. Translation gives CASSDGYYGYTF.

In this sample, this clonotype turned up many times. This may come from a read error, since a much larger clone is one base off. This chain links TRBV20-1 with TRBJ2-7; no reliable D call. The CDR3 is made up of 14 amino acids. Germline values: CDR1 DFQATT, CDR2 SNEGSKA (reference sequence). V lost 2 bases and J lost 6, with 17 bases in between. The CDR3 spells CSARLPTKASEQYF. The CDR3, as DNA: TGCAGTGCTAGACTGCCGACAAAGGCCTCCGAGCAGTACTTC.

Note on this clonotype: One end of the junction varies from germline; a read error may be responsible. The rearrangement links TRBV7-2 to TRBJ2-3; unclear D gene. There are 12 residues in the CDR3. CDR1 SGHTA and CDR2 FQGNSA come from the germline V gene. CDR3 sequence reads: CAGSHYSDTQYF. The CDR3 DNA reads TGTGCCGGCAGCCATTACTCAGATACTCAGTATTTT.

As regards this clonotype: The junction departs from germline at one end; a sequencing error may be responsible. The gene calls are TRBV5-1 and TRBJ2-2; 8 bases match TRBD2. The CDR3 totals 20 residues. In germline, CDR1 is SGHRS, CDR2 YFSETQ. The CDR3 region is CASSFLGLLSGTANAGELVF. CDR3 sequence (DNA): TGCGCCAGCAGCTTCCTGGGCCTGCTTAGCGGGACTGCGAACGCCGGGGAGCTGGTTTTT.

On this clonotype: This clone may be a read error of a much larger clone one base away. The gene calls are TRBV28 and TRBJ2-7, with 10 nucleotides matching TRBD2. The CDR3 consists of 14 residues. Trimming took 7 bases from V and 4 from J; bases not matched to a gene: 7. The germline V gene has CDR1 MDHEN and CDR2 SYDVKM. As DNA, the CDR3 is TGTGCCAGCACCCTTAGCGGGGGGAAATACGAGCAGTACTTC. Amino acids: CASTLSGGKYEQYF.

The chain employs TRBV2 and TRBJ2-1, with 10 bases lining up with TRBD2. Germline values: CDR1 SNHLY, CDR2 FYNNEI. The CDR3 sequence is 14 residues long. The trim removed 7 bases at V and 7 bases at J, leaving 7 bases unmatched. The CDR3 DNA follows: TGTGCCAGCAATGGCCTACTAGCGGGAAATGAGCAGTTCTTC. It encodes CASNGLLAGNEQFF.

This clonotype was picked up many times. V and J are TRBV5-6 and TRBJ2-7; D may correspond to TRBD1 or TRBD2 (7 bases each). Trimming removed 3 bases from V and 5 bases from J, with 24 bases in between. Germline CDR1 SGHDT, CDR2 YYEEEE. The CDR3 loop spans 17 amino acids. CDR3 sequence reads: CASSSTRGGTPYDEQYF. The CDR3 DNA reads TGTGCCAGCAGCTCGACCAGGGGGGGGACTCCTTACGACGAGCAGTACTTC.

This clonotype was counted ten times or more. The V gene is TRBV9, the J gene TRBJ2-3; tentatively, D is TRBD1 (6 bases). The CDR3 is made up of 14 amino acids. Germline V gene lookup returns CDR1 SGDLS and CDR2 YYNGEE. V lost 3 bases and J 1 base, leaving 9 bases between the germline ends. This CDR3 is CASSARTGTDTQYF. CDR3 DNA: TGTGCCAGCAGCGCCCGGACAGGCACAGATACGCAGTATTTT.

In this sample, this clonotype turned up many times. The chain couples TRBV24-1 to TRBJ1-5; D might be TRBD1 (6 bases). The germline V gene has CDR1 KGHDR and CDR2 SFDVKD. V lost 6 bases to trimming and J lost 9 bases, with 11 bases between them. The CDR3 sequence is 12 residues long. The DNA of the CDR3 is TGTGCCACCAGTACAGGGATAGGGCCCCAGCATTTT. It encodes CATSTGIGPQHF.